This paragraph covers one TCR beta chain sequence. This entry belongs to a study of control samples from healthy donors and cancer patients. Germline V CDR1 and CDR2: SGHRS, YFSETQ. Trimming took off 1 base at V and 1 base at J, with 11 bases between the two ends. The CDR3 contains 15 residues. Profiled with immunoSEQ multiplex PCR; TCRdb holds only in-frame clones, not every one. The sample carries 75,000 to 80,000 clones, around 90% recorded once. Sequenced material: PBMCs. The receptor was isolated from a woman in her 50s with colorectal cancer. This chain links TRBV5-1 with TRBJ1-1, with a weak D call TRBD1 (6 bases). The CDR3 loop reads CASSLSGAGNTEAFF. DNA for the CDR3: TGCGCCAGCAGCTTGTCGGGGGCGGGGAACACTGAAGCTTTCTTT.